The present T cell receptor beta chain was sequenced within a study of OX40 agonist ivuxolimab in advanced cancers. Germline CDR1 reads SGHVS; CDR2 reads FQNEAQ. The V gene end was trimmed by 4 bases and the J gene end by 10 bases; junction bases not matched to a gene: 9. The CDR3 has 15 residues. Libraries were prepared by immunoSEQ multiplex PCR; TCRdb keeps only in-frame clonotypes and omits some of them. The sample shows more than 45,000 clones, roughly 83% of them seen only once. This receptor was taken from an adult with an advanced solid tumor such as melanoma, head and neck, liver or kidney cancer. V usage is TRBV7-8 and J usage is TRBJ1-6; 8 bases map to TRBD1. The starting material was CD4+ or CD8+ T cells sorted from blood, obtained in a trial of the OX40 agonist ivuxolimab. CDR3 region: CASSSGQGIESPLHF. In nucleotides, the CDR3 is TGTGCCAGCAGCTCTGGACAGGGAATTGAGTCACCCCTCCACTTT.